Shown below are 14 T cell receptor beta chains from a single sample sequenced in a study of blood T cells in healthy people across ages. Together with a sample-barcoded 5' primer, a J-beta primer mix was included in a second PCR lasting roughly 6 to 12 cycles. Each CDR3 protein gets one entry after TCRdb re-called the 5' RACE reads with MiXCR. The sample carries approximately 800,000 distinct CDR3 sequences, 30% to 45% recorded once. Source material: blood. These receptor sequences come from a man between 18 and 35 years old in good health.

To note about this clonotype: A much larger clone differs by one base, so this may be a read error. The rearrangement links TRBV5-1 to TRBJ2-5; a possible D gene is TRBD2 (7 bases). The J call is doubtful: the DNA matches TRBJ2-7 better. Per the germline V gene, CDR1 is SGHRS and CDR2 is YFSETQ. The CDR3 has 13 amino acids. The CDR3 spells CASSLQGGFEQYF. CDR3 sequence (DNA): TGCGCCAGCAGCTTACAGGGAGGGTTCGAGCAGTACTTC.

V gene TRBV9 combines with J gene TRBJ1-2; unclear D gene. CDR1 and CDR2 (germline): SGDLS, YYNGEE. The CDR3 has 14 residues. The ends were cut back, 0 bases at V and 8 bases at J, with 14 bases in the middle. The DNA for the CDR3 is TGTGCCAGCAGCGTAGCTATTGGAGAGGGAGGCTACACCTTC. Translation: CASSVAIGEGGYTF.

This clonotype was counted a few times. The chain employs TRBV12-3 or TRBV12-4 and TRBJ2-1; D could derive from TRBD1 or TRBD2 (5 bases each). The ends were cut back, 5 bases at V and 10 bases at J, with 12 bases in the middle. This CDR3 is built from 12 residues. CDR3 coding DNA: TGTGCCAGCAGTGGGACCGGGAAAGAGCAGTTCTTC. It codes for CASSGTGKEQFF.

The rearrangement uses TRBV4-3 and TRBJ1-4; D remains ambiguous. The CDR3 loop spans 16 amino acids. Trimming took 0 bases from V and 3 from J, leaving 11 bases between them. CDR1 LGHNA and CDR2 YSLEER come from the germline V gene. The CDR3, as DNA: TGCGCCAGCAGCCAAGATCTATCGACCTCTAATGAAAAACTGTTTTTT. It translates to CASSQDLSTSNEKLFF.

V and J are TRBV20-1 and TRBJ2-7; D is possibly TRBD1 or TRBD2 (5 bases each). Trimming took off 5 bases at V and 1 base at J, with 12 bases between the two ends. This CDR3 spans 13 amino acids. Germline V CDR1 and CDR2: DFQATT, SNEGSKA (reference sequence). The CDR3 bases are TGCAGTGCTTCCGGGACGGCTTCCTACGAGCAGTACTTC. It specifies CSASGTASYEQYF.

This clonotype was seen many times. V usage is TRBV12-3 or TRBV12-4 and J usage is TRBJ2-5, with TRBD1 matching over 9 bases. The ends lost 6 bases at V and 0 bases at J; junction bases unmatched: 5. The CDR3 totals 15 residues. CDR3 bases: TGTGCCAGCAGCCCGGGACAGGGTAACCAAGAGACCCAGTACTTC. Translating gives CASSPGQGNQETQYF.

V usage is TRBV7-9 and J usage is TRBJ1-2; D is possibly TRBD1 (5 bases). The CDR3 extends over 15 amino acids. With 1 base removed from V and 7 bases from J, the gap between germline ends came to 16 bases. CDR1 SEHNR and CDR2 FQNEAQ come from the germline V gene (reference sequence). The CDR3 sequence is CASSLGGEGRRGYTF. The CDR3 bases are TGTGCCAGCAGCTTAGGGGGCGAGGGTCGTCGTGGCTACACCTTC.

There are many counts of this clonotype. The chain employs TRBV4-2 and TRBJ2-7; 7 bases fit TRBD1. The trim removed 4 bases at V and 6 bases at J, leaving 9 bases unmatched. Germline CDR1 reads LGHNA; CDR2 reads YNFKEQ. The CDR3 runs 14 residues. For the CDR3, the DNA is TGTGCCAGCAGCCTAACAGGGGCTTCTGCCGAGCAGTACTTC. Translating it yields CASSLTGASAEQYF.

The genes are TRBV5-1 and TRBJ2-1; tentatively, D is TRBD2 (6 bases). CDR3 length: 16 residues. V dropped 4 bases and J dropped 5 bases, with 19 bases sitting between them. CDR1 and CDR2 from the germline V gene are SGHRS and YFSETQ. The CDR3 protein is CASSMQTGGENNEQFF. In nucleotides, the CDR3 is TGCGCCAGCAGCATGCAAACGGGCGGGGAGAACAATGAGCAGTTCTTC.

This chain uses TRBV7-9 with TRBJ2-5; 11 positions agree with TRBD2. The V and J ends lost 5 bases and 11 bases, in that order; junction bases with no gene match: 16. Germline CDR1 is SEHNR and CDR2 is FQNEAQ (reference sequence). The CDR3 loop spans 16 amino acids. CDR3 loop: CASSPTSGGYYNEQYF. CDR3 in DNA: TGTGCCAGCAGCCCTACTAGCGGGGGATACTACAATGAGCAGTACTTC.

This chain uses TRBV6-5 with TRBJ1-4, with D hard to call. Between the trimmed V and J ends, which lost 6 bases and 12 bases, there was a span of 20 bases. The CDR3 runs to 14 residues. Germline CDR1 reads MNHEY; CDR2 reads SVGAGI. In DNA, the CDR3 is TGTGCCAGCAGCCCCATATTGGACCGGGGTGAACTGTTTTTT. This translates into CASSPILDRGELFF.

This clonotype has a handful of counts. The chain links TRBV7-2 to TRBJ1-1; D is undetermined. There are 15 residues in the CDR3. CDR1 and CDR2 (germline): SGHTA, FQGNSA. With 2 bases removed from V and 6 bases from J, the gap between germline ends came to 16 bases. The CDR3 region has the DNA TGTGCCAGCAGCTTAAATCCAGGCCGCGTTGCTGAAGCTTTCTTT. It yields the protein CASSLNPGRVAEAFF.

This clonotype was seen a handful of times. The chain uses TRBV10-3 and TRBJ2-5, with 8 bases that match TRBD1. The CDR3 length is 15 residues. V was clipped by 3 bases and J by 11 bases; unmatched bases: 14. CDR1 and CDR2 from the germline V gene are ENHRY and SYGVKD. CDR3: CAISDIGQGNNEQYF. The CDR3 DNA reads TGTGCCATCAGTGATATTGGACAGGGTAACAATGAGCAGTACTTC.

The table lists this clonotype with a few counts. The rearrangement uses TRBV2 and TRBJ2-4, with TRBD1 matching 8 bases. After removal of 5 bases from V and 15 bases from J, the junction contained 6 bases not matched to a gene. This CDR3 has 11 amino acids. Per germline, CDR1 SNHLY and CDR2 FYNNEI. The CDR3 DNA reads as TGTGCCAGCAGTACCGACAGGGGTCGGTACTTC. This gives the protein CASSTDRGRYF.